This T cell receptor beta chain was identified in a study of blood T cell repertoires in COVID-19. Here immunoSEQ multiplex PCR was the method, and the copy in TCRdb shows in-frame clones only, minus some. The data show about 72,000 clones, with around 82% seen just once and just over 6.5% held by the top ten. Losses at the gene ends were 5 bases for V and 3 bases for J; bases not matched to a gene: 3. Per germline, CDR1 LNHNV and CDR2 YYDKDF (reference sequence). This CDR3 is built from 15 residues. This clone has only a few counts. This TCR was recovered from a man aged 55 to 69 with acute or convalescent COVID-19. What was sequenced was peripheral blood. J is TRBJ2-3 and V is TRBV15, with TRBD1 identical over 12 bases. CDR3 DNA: TGTGCCACCAGCCTGGGACAGGGGGCAACAGATACGCAGTATTTT. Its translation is CATSLGQGATDTQYF.